The 8 T cell receptor beta chains reported below all come from one sample, sequenced in a study of cytomegalovirus exposure and HLA in healthy donors. 13 Jbeta primers and 60 Vbeta primers were used for the PCR. Repertoires were generated with immunoSEQ multiplex PCR, while TCRdb's copy carries only in-frame clones and drops some. The data contain 120,000 to 150,000 clones, 82% of them singletons. Sequencing was performed on PBMCs. Receptors were obtained from a male donor in good health and CMV-seronegative.

This clone appeared a single time. The chain recombines TRBV7-9 with TRBJ1-2; TRBD1 is a possible D gene (5 bases). CDR3 size: 16 residues. V lost 5 bases, J lost 2 bases, and 18 bases lay in between. CDR1 and CDR2 from the germline V gene are SEHNR and FQNEAQ (reference sequence). The CDR3 DNA reads TGTGCCAGCAGCCCCGGAGTTGGGACTGCGAACTATGGCTACACCTTC. Its translation is CASSPGVGTANYGYTF.

The chain has TRBV18 and TRBJ1-1; 8 positions agree with TRBD1. The V and J ends lost 4 bases and 11 bases, in that order; junction bases with no gene match: 6. The CDR3 is 12 amino acids. The germline V gene has CDR1 KGHSH and CDR2 LQKENI. CDR3 loop: CASSQDRAYAFF. The CDR3 DNA follows: TGTGCCAGCTCACAGGACAGGGCTTACGCTTTCTTT.

The chain uses TRBV9 and TRBJ2-4; 7 nucleotides align to TRBD2. The CDR3 has 16 residues. Germline V gene lookup returns CDR1 SGDLS and CDR2 YYNGEE. The V gene end was trimmed by 3 bases and the J gene end by 3 bases; junction bases not matched to a gene: 9. CDR3 residues: CASSESRSGFKNIQYF. CDR3 DNA: TGTGCCAGCAGCGAATCCCGTAGCGGGTTCAAAAACATTCAGTACTTC. Full variable domain (outside the CDR3, taken from reference TRBV9 and TRBJ2-4): DSGVTQTPKHLITATGQRVTLRCSPRSGDLSVYWYQQSLDQGLQFLIQYYNGEERAKGNILERFSAQQFPDLHSELNLSSLELGDSALYFCASSESRSGFKNIQYFGAGTRLSVL.

The genes are TRBV19 and TRBJ2-7, with 9 bases matching TRBD2. V gave up 5 bases and J gave up 2 bases; unmatched junction bases: 7. Looked up from germline, CDR1 is LNHDA and CDR2 is SQIVND (reference sequence). The CDR3 runs 15 residues. The CDR3 sequence: CASSWGTSPTYEQYF. CDR3 bases: TGTGCCAGTAGTTGGGGGACTAGCCCGACCTACGAGCAGTACTTC.

This chain's CDR3 is CASSLRGDQDTQYF. Written as DNA, the CDR3 is TGTGCCAGCAGCTTAAGGGGTGATCAAGATACGCAGTATTTT. V usage is TRBV13 and J usage is TRBJ2-3, with D maybe TRBD1 (5 bases). V was shortened by 2 bases and J by 5 bases, with 11 bases between the two germline ends. Germline-derived CDR1 and CDR2 are PRHDT and FYEKMQ (reference sequence). The CDR3 totals 14 residues.

The chain uses TRBV7-9 and TRBJ2-1, with 12 bases matching TRBD2. This CDR3 region has 18 residues. Losses at the gene ends were 0 bases for V and 2 bases for J; bases not matched to a gene: 5. CDR1 is SEHNR and CDR2 is FQNEAQ in the germline V gene (reference sequence). The CDR3 DNA follows: TGTGCCAGCAGCTTAGCGCTGAGGACTAGCGGGACCTACAATGAGCAGTTCTTC. This codes for CASSLALRTSGTYNEQFF.

The chain employs TRBV28 and TRBJ2-5; possibly TRBD2 for D (6 bases). Trimming left V 5 bases short and J 5 bases short, with 21 bases between. The CDR3 spans 16 residues. Germline CDR1 reads MDHEN; CDR2 reads SYDVKM. The CDR3, as DNA: TGTGCCAGCAGTCTACCTCGAGAGGGACTTAGGGAGACCCAGTACTTC. It codes for CASSLPREGLRETQYF.

This clone has a handful of counts. The V and J genes are TRBV28 and TRBJ2-4; 7 bases are shared with TRBD1. CDR3 size: 14 residues. V was clipped by 9 bases and J by 8 bases; unmatched bases: 13. Germline CDR1 and CDR2: MDHEN and SYDVKM. CDR3 amino acids: CASSPPTGMDIQYF. CDR3 bases: TGTGCCAGTAGCCCCCCGACAGGGATGGACATTCAGTACTTC.